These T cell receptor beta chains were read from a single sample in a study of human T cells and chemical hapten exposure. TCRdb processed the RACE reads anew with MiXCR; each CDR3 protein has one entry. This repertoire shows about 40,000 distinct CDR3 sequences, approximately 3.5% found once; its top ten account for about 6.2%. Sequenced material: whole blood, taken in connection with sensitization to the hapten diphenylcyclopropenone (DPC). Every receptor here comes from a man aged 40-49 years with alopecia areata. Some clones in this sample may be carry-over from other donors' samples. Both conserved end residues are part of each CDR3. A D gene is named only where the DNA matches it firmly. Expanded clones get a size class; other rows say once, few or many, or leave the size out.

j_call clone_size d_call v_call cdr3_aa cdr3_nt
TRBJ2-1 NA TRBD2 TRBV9 CASSVAGGPYGEQFF TGTGCCAGCAGCGTAGCGGGAGGGCCTTATGGTGAGCAGTTCTTC
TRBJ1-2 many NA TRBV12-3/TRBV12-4 CASSPPTGVNYGYTF TGTGCCAGCAGCCCCCCCACAGGAGTAAACTATGGCTACACCTTC
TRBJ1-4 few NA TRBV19 CASSSGRSTNEKLFF TGTGCCAGTAGTAGCGGACGGAGCACTAATGAAAAACTGTTTTTT
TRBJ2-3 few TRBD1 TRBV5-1 CASNSGQGGDTQYF TGCGCCAGCAACTCCGGACAGGGTGGCGATACGCAGTATTTT
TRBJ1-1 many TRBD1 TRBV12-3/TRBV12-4 CASRGQGAGMNTEAFF TGTGCCAGCAGAGGACAGGGGGCGGGCATGAACACTGAAGCTTTCTTT
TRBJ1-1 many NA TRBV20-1 CSARPQTEAFF TGCAGTGCTAGACCTCAGACAGAAGCTTTCTTT
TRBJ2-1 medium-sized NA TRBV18 CASSHASSYNEQFF TGTGCCAGCTCACACGCCAGCTCCTACAATGAGCAGTTCTTC
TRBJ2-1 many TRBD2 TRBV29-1 CSSGLAGNNEQFF TGCAGCTCGGGACTAGCGGGAAACAATGAGCAGTTCTTC
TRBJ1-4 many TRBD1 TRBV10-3 CAISSTGRATNEKLFF TGTGCCATCAGTTCGACAGGGAGGGCAACTAATGAAAAACTGTTTTTT
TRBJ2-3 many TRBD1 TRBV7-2 CASSLAGTGMTDTQYF TGTGCCAGCAGCTTGGCCGGGACAGGGATGACAGATACGCAGTATTTT
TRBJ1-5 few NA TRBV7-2 CASSLVKNQPQHF TGTGCCAGCAGCTTAGTGAAGAATCAGCCCCAGCATTTT
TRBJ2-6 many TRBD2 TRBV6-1 CATFREAGANVLTF TGTGCCACCTTCCGGGAGGCTGGGGCCAACGTCCTGACTTTC
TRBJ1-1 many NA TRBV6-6 CASSYSGQGNTEAFF TGTGCCAGCAGTTACTCAGGGCAGGGGAACACTGAAGCTTTCTTT
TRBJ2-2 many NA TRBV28 CASSFLISTGELFF TGTGCCAGCAGTTTTCTTATCTCTACCGGGGAGCTGTTTTTT
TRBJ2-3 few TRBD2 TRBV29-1 CSVSSGRPPDTQYF TGCAGCGTTTCTAGCGGGAGGCCCCCAGATACGCAGTATTTT
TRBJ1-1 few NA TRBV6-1 CASNLNTEAFF TGTGCCAGCAACCTGAACACTGAAGCTTTCTTT
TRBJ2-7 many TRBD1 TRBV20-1 CSARDPGQGAFAYEQYF TGCAGTGCTAGAGACCCAGGACAGGGGGCCTTCGCGTACGAGCAGTACTTC
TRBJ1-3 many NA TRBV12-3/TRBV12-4 CASSNSRTSGNTIYF TGTGCCAGCAGCAACAGCCGAACCTCTGGAAACACCATATATTTT
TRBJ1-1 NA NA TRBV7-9 CASSLVDYNEAFF TGTGCCAGCAGCTTAGTTGATTACAATGAAGCTTTCTTT
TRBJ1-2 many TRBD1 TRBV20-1 CSASSGPGTDSYGYTF TGCAGTGCTAGTTCCGGTCCGGGGACAGACTCCTATGGCTACACCTTC
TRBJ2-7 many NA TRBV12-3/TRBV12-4 CASSYPGQLYEQYF TGTGCCAGCAGTTACCCGGGACAATTGTACGAGCAGTACTTC
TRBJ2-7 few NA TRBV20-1 CSATRLGGDYEQYF TGCAGTGCTACTCGACTAGGAGGGGACTACGAGCAGTACTTC
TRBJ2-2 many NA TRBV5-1 CASSDTGELFF TGCGCCAGCTCTGACACCGGGGAGCTGTTTTTT
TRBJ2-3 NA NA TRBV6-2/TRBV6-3 CASRKAGGGGVYTQYF TGTGCCAGCAGAAAGGCCGGAGGGGGTGGAGTATATACGCAGTATTTT
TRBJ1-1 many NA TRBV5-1 CASSLLRGVNTEAFF TGCGCCAGCAGCTTGCTGAGGGGCGTGAACACTGAAGCTTTCTTT
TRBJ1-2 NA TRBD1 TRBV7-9 CASSPRGTGFYGYTF TGTGCCAGCAGCCCTCGCGGGACAGGGTTCTATGGCTACACCTTC
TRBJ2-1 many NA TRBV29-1 CSVEAGGYNEQFF TGCAGCGTTGAGGCAGGGGGGTACAATGAGCAGTTCTTC
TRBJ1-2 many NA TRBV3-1 CASSQLGASGYTF TGTGCCAGCAGCCAGTTGGGGGCGAGTGGCTACACCTTC
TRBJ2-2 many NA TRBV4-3 CASRPDSGELFF TGCGCCAGCAGACCCGACAGCGGAGAGCTGTTTTTT
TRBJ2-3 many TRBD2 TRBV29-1 CSARLAGADTQYF TGCAGCGCCAGACTAGCGGGAGCAGATACGCAGTATTTT
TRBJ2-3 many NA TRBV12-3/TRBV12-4 CASSQTDTQYF TGTGCCAGCAGTCAGACAGATACGCAGTATTTT
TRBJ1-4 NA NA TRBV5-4 CASSLQGPNEKLFF TGTGCCAGCAGCTTGCAAGGGCCGAATGAAAAACTGTTTTTT
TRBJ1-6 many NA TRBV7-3 CASSSRGGGNSPLHF TGTGCCAGCAGCTCCAGAGGCGGGGGTAATTCACCCCTCCACTTT
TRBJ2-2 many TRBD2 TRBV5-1 CASGPGTSGRTNTGELFF TGCGCCAGCGGACCCGGGACTAGCGGGAGGACGAACACCGGGGAGCTGTTTTTT
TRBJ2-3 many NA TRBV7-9 CASSFVWPDTQYF TGTGCCAGCAGCTTCGTTTGGCCAGATACGCAGTATTTT
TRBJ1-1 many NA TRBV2 CASSGLGVWTTEAFF TGTGCCAGCAGTGGGTTGGGGGTATGGACCACTGAAGCTTTCTTT
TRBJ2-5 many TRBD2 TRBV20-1 CSAPSGSKETQYF TGCAGTGCCCCGAGCGGGAGTAAGGAGACCCAGTACTTC
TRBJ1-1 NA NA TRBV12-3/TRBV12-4 CATVGTQGRMNTEAFF TGTGCCACCGTGGGAACCCAGGGGCGGATGAACACTGAAGCTTTCTTT
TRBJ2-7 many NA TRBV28 CASSPHGSSYEQYF TGTGCCAGCAGTCCCCACGGTAGCTCCTACGAGCAGTACTTC
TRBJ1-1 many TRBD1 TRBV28 CASSLWDSGDDTAFF TGTGCCAGCAGTCTCTGGGACAGTGGAGACGACACGGCTTTCTTT
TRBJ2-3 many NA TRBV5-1 CASSPPQGGSTDTQYF TGCGCCAGCAGCCCTCCCCAGGGGGGTAGCACAGATACGCAGTATTTT
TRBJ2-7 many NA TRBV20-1 CSAKSGLPYEQYF TGCAGTGCTAAAAGCGGACTTCCCTACGAGCAGTACTTC
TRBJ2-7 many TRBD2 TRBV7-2 CASSNLAGTYEQYF TGTGCCAGCAGCAACTTAGCGGGGACCTACGAGCAGTACTTC
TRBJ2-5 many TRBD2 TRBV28 CASRLAGGETQYF TGTGCCAGCAGACTAGCGGGAGGAGAGACCCAGTACTTC